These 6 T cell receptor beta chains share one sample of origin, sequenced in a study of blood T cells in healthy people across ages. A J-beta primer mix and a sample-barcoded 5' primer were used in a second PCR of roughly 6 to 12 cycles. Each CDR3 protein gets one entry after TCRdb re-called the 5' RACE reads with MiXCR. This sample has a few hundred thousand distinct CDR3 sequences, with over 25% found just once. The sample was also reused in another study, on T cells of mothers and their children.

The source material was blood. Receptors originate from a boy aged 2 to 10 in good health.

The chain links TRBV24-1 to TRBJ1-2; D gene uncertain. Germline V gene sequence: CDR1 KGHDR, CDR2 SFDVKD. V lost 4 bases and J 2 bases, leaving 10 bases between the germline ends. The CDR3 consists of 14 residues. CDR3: CATSDASVNYGYTF. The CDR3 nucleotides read TGTGCCACCAGTGACGCTAGCGTAAACTATGGCTACACCTTC.

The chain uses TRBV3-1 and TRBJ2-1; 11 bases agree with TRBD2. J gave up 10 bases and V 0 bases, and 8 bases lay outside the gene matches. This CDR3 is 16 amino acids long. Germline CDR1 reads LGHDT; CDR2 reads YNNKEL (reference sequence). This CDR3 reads CASSQDLPSGGFEQFF. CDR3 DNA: TGTGCCAGCAGCCAAGATCTCCCTAGCGGGGGGTTCGAGCAGTTCTTC.

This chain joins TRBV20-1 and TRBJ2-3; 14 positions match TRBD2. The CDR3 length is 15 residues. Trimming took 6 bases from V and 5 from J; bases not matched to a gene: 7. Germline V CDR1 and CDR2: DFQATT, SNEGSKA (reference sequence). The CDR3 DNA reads TGCAGTGCCCACCTGGGACTAGCGGGAGTAGATACGCAGTATTTT. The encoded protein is CSAHLGLAGVDTQYF.

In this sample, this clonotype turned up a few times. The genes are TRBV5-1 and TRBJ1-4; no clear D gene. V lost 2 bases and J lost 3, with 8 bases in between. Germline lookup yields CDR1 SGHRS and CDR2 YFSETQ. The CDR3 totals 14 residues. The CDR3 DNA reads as TGCGCCAGCAGCTTCGAAGGATCTAATGAAAAACTGTTTTTT. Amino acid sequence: CASSFEGSNEKLFF.

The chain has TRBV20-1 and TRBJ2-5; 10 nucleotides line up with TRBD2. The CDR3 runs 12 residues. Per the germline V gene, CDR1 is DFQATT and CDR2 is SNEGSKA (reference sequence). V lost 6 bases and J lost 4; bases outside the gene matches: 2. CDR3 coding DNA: TGCAGTGCGAGCGGGAGGGGAGAGACCCAGTACTTC. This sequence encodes CSASGRGETQYF.

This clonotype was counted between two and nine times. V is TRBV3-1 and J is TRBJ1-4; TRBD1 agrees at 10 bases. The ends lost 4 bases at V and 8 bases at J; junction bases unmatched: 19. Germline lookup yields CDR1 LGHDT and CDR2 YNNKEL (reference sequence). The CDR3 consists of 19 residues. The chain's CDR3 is CASSLLPGTGDRNPEKLFF. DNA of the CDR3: TGTGCCAGCAGCCTCTTACCAGGGACAGGGGATCGCAACCCGGAAAAACTGTTTTTT.